The source of this T cell receptor beta chain is a study of T-cell memory formation after mild COVID-19. The table lists this clonotype with many counts. What it binds is unknown. Mismatch with germline at one junction end may stem from a read error. Study-level results: Second-wave clones with a day 37 peak had unconfirmed SARS-CoV-2 specificity. Later expanders leaned CD4+, whereas day 15 to 85 contracting clones were balanced CD4/CD8. Pre-infection memory carried some responding clones, suggesting that cross-reactive memory joined.

The CDR3 has 13 amino acids. Germline CDR1 is SGHRS and CDR2 is YFSETQ. TCRdb redid the calling of the 5' RACE reads with MiXCR, one entry per CDR3 protein. The data show 200,000 to 300,000 distinct CDR3 sequences, 15% to 17% seen once. This TCR derives from an adult woman who had mild COVID-19 (a few samples of this study predate the infection). Cell type and time point are not known. The rearrangement links TRBV5-1 to TRBJ2-3, with D possibly being TRBD1 (6 bases). The sample consisted of PBMCs or a T cell subset sorted from them (not recorded which). The DNA of the CDR3 is TGCGCCAGCAGCTTGGTTCTTGGGGGCCCCCAGGATTTT. It specifies CASSLVLGGPQDF.